This T cell receptor beta chain was sequenced during a study of cytomegalovirus exposure and HLA in healthy donors. Study outcomes and limitations: An assumption of roughly uniform sequencing depth across donors underlay the presence/absence analyses. Certain indistinguishable V segments, among them TRBV6-2 and TRBV6-3, were excluded.

V dropped 4 bases and J dropped 3; count of bases not matched to a gene: 9. The CDR3 has 16 residues. Germline V gene sequence: CDR1 SGHDT, CDR2 YYEEEE. Note on this clone: Its target is unknown.

PCR amplification relied on 60 Vbeta primers (plus 13 Jbeta primers). Assay: immunoSEQ multiplex PCR; the TCRdb copy retains only in-frame clones and omits some. The sample lists about 150,000 clones, 77% seen once, with 3% to 4.5% in the top ten. The sequence came from a male donor in good health and CMV-seronegative. The V gene is TRBV5-6, the J gene TRBJ2-2; 7 bases map to TRBD1. Specimen: PBMCs. CDR3 loop: CASSPEGGYDTGELFF. The CDR3, as DNA: TGTGCCAGCAGCCCGGAAGGGGGCTACGACACCGGGGAGCTGTTTTTT.